The TCR beta chain under discussion was sequenced for a study of T cells after yellow fever vaccination. Via MiXCR, TCRdb re-called the 5' RACE reads, giving one row per CDR3 protein. The table has 180,000 or so distinct CDR3 sequences, roughly 11% seen once. The sequence was collected from a man between 18 and 35 years old who received the YFV17D yellow fever vaccine. The sequences come from CD8+ T cells sorted from PBMCs, collected 15 days after the yellow fever booster vaccination.

CDR3 amino acids: CASSQEPLPPNEQFF. DNA of the CDR3: TGCGCCAGCAGCCAAGAGCCCCTTCCCCCCAATGAGCAGTTCTTC. The chain couples TRBV4-1 to TRBJ2-1; D is undetermined. This CDR3 is 15 amino acids long. V dropped 0 bases and J dropped 6 bases, with 12 bases sitting between them. Germline values: CDR1 MGHRA, CDR2 YSYEKL.